This T cell receptor beta chain is from a study of blood T cell repertoires in COVID-19. This CDR3 spans 16 amino acids. Germline assignment: CDR1 SGHRS and CDR2 YFSETQ. V was clipped by 3 bases and J by 2 bases; unmatched bases: 8. Some clones are missing from TCRdb's copy, which holds only in-frame ones; the method was immunoSEQ multiplex PCR. The table lists 350,000 to 550,000 clones, 75% to 90% of them singletons. This chain joins TRBV5-1 and TRBJ1-3, with 7 bases matching TRBD1. This sequence was found in a man aged 25 to 45 who had recovered from COVID-19. Sequenced sample: PBMCs or T cells enriched from blood (not recorded which). CDR3 sequence reads: CASSSGPQGTGNTIYF. CDR3 DNA sequence: TGCGCCAGCAGCTCGGGTCCACAGGGGACTGGAAACACCATATATTTT.